What follows describes a single TCR beta chain. This sample is drawn from a study of identical twins. TCRdb fed the 5' RACE reads into MiXCR, producing one record per CDR3 protein. The sample records some 760,000 distinct CDR3 sequences, 18% being singletons. The CDR3 consists of 15 residues. V lost 5 bases and J lost 3, with 17 bases in between. CDR1 is SEHNR and CDR2 is FQNEAQ in the germline V gene (reference sequence). All donors were healthy, and all were Caucasian. The same data also contributed to another study, on T cells expressing NK-cell markers.

V usage is TRBV7-9 and J usage is TRBJ2-7, with a possible D match to TRBD2 (5 bases). This clonotype was obtained from a woman in her late teens or twenties in good health. Source material: PBMCs. CDR3 loop: CASSPEGASFYEQYF. The CDR3 DNA sequence: TGTGCCAGCAGCCCCGAGGGAGCGTCTTTCTACGAGCAGTACTTC.